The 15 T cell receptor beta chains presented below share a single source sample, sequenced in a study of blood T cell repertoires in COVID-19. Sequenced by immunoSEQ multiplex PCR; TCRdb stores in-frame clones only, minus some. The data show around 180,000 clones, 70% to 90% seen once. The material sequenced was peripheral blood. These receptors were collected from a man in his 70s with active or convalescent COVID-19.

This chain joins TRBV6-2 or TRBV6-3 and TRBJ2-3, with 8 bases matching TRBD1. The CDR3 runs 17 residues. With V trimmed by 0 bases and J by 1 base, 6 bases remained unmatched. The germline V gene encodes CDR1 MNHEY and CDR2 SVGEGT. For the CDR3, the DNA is TGTGCCAGCAGTTACTCGATTGGGACAGGCCGCACAGATACGCAGTATTTT. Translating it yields CASSYSIGTGRTDTQYF.

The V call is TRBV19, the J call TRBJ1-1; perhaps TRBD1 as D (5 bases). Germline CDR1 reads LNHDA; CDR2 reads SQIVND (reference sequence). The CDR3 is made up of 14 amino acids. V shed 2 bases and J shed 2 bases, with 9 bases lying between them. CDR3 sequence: CASSITGTNTEAFF. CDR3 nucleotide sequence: TGTGCCAGTAGTATAACTGGGACTAACACTGAAGCTTTCTTT. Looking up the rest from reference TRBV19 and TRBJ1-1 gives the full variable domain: DGGITQSPKYLFRKEGQNVTLSCEQNLNHDAMYWYRQDPGQGLRLIYYSQIVNDFQKGDIAEGYSVSREKKESFPLTVTSAQKNPTAFYLCASSITGTNTEAFFGQGTRLTVV.

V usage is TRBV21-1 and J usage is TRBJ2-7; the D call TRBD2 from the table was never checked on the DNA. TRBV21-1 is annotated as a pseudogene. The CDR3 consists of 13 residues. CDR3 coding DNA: TGTGCCAGCAGCAAAGGGCTAGTCTACGAGCAGTACTTC. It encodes CASSKGLVYEQYF.

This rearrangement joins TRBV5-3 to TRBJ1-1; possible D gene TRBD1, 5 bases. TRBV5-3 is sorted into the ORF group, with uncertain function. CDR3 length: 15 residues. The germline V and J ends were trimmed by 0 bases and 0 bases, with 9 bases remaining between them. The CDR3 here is CARSLVAGMNTEAFF. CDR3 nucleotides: TGTGCCAGAAGCTTGGTGGCAGGGATGAACACTGAAGCTTTCTTT.

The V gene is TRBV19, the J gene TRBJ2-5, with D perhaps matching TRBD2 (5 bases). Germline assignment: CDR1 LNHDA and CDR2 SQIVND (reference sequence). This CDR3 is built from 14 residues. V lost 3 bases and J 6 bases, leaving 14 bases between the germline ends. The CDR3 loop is CASSMRDIKKTQYF. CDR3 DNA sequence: TGTGCCAGTAGTATGAGGGATATTAAAAAGACCCAGTACTTC.

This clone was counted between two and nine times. The CDR3 DNA follows: TGTGCCAGCAGGGGACAGAGCAATCAGCCCCAGCATTTT. Protein: CASRGQSNQPQHF. The rearrangement joins TRBV28 to TRBJ1-5, with 7 nucleotides matching TRBD1. Unmatched junction bases numbered 0, after V lost 6 bases and J lost 1 base. The CDR3 is made up of 13 amino acids. Germline assignment: CDR1 MDHEN and CDR2 SYDVKM.

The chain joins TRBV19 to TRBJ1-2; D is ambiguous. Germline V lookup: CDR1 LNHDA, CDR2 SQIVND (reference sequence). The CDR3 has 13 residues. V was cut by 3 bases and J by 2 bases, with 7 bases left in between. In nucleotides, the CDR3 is TGTGCCAGTAGTATCGCAGGAAACTATGGCTACACCTTC. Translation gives CASSIAGNYGYTF.

CDR3 sequence: CASGTHGANVLTF. The CDR3 DNA sequence: TGTGCCAGCGGGACTCATGGGGCCAACGTCCTGACTTTC. The V gene is TRBV28, the J gene TRBJ2-6, with D perhaps TRBD2 (6 bases). The V gene's germline CDR1 is MDHEN and CDR2 SYDVKM. The CDR3 covers 13 residues. With 8 bases removed from V and 3 bases from J, the gap between germline ends came to 8 bases.

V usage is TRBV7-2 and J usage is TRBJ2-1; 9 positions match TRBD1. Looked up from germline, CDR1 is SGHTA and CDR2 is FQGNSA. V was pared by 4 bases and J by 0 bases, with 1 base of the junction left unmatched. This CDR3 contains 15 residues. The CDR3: CASSWGQGSYNEQFF. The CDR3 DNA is TGTGCCAGCAGCTGGGGACAGGGCTCCTACAATGAGCAGTTCTTC.

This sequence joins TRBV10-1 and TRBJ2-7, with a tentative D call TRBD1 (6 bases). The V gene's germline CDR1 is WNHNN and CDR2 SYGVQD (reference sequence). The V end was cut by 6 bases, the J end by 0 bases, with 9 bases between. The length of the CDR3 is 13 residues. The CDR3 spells CASSRQDSYEQYF. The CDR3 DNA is TGCGCCAGCAGCAGACAGGACTCCTACGAGCAGTACTTC.

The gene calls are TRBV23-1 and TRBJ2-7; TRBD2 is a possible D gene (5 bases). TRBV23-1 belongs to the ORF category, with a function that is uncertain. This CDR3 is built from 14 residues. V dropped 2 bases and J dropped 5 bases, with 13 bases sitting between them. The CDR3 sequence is CASSQNRGSDEQYF. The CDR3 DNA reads TGCGCCAGCAGTCAAAACCGGGGATCTGACGAGCAGTACTTC.

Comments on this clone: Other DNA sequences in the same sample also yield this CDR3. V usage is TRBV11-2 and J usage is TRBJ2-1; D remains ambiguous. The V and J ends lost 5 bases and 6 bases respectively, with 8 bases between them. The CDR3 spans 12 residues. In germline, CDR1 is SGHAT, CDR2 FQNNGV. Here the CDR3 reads CASSPLSNEQFF. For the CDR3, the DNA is TGTGCCAGCAGCCCACTGTCCAATGAGCAGTTCTTC.

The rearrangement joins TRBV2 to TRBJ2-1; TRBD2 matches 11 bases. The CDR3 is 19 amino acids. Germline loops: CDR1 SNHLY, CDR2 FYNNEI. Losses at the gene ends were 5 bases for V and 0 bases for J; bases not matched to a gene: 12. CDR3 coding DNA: TGTGCCAGCAGTACGGTCACTAGCGGGAGTTCGGGCTCCTACAATGAGCAGTTCTTC. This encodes CASSTVTSGSSGSYNEQFF. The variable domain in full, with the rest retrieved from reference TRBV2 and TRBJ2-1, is EPEVTQTPSHQVTQMGQEVILRCVPISNHLYFYWYRQILGQKVEFLVSFYNNEISEKSEIFDDQFSVERPDGSNFTLKIRSTKLEDSAMYFCASSTVTSGSSGSYNEQFFGPGTRLTVL.

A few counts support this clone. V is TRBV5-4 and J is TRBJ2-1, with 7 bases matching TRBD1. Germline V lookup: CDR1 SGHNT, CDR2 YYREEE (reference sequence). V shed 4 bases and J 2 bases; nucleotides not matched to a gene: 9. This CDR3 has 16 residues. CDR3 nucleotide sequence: TGTGCCAGCAGCCCACGGGACAGCCCAGCCTACAATGAGCAGTTCTTC. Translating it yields CASSPRDSPAYNEQFF.

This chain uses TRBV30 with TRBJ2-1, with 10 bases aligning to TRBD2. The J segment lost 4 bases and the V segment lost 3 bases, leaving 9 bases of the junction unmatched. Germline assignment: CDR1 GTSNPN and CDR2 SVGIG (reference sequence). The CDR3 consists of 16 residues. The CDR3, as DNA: TGTGCCTGGAGCATACTAGCGGGAAGGAGTTACAATGAGCAGTTCTTC. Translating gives CAWSILAGRSYNEQFF.